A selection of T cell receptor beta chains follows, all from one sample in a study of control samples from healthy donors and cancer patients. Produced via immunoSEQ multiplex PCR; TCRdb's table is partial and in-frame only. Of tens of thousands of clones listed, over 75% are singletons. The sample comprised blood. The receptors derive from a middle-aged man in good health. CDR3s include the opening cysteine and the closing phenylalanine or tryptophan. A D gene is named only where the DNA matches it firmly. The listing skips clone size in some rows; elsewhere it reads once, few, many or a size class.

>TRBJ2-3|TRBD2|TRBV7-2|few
CASSVRTSGGTDTQYF
TGTGCCAGCAGCGTAAGGACTAGCGGGGGGACGGATACGCAGTATTTT
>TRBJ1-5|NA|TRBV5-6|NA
CASSRPAQPQHF
TGTGCCAGCAGCCGCCCCGCGCAGCCCCAGCATTTT
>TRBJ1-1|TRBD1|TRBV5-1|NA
CASSSGSGGGTEAFF
TGCGCCAGCAGCTCAGGGTCAGGGGGCGGTACTGAAGCTTTCTTT
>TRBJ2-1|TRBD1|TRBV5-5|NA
CASRQGQGAYNEQFF
TGTGCCAGCAGGCAAGGACAGGGGGCCTACAATGAGCAGTTCTTC
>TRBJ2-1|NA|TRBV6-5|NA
CASSKTGNYNEQFF
TGTGCCAGCAGCAAAACAGGGAACTACAATGAGCAGTTCTTC
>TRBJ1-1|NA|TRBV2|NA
CASSGLSFGAEAFF
TGTGCCAGCAGTGGACTCTCCTTCGGGGCTGAAGCTTTCTTT
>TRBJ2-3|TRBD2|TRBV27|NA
CASKGGLADRTDTQYF
TGTGCCAGCAAGGGCGGGCTAGCGGACCGCACAGATACGCAGTATTTT
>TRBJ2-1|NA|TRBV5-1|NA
CASSPRPISYFFDEQFF
TGCGCCAGCAGCCCAAGACCCATTAGTTACTTTTTCGATGAGCAGTTCTTC
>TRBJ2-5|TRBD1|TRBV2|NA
CASSQDRGGGTQYF
TGTGCCAGCAGTCAAGACAGGGGAGGAGGGACCCAGTACTTC
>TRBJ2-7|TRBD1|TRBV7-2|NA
CASSLTGSSYEQYF
TGTGCCAGCAGCCTGACAGGGAGCTCCTACGAGCAGTACTTC
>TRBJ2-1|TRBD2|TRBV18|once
CASSPRTSRGDEQFF
TGTGCCAGCTCACCGAGGACTAGCCGGGGCGATGAGCAGTTCTTC
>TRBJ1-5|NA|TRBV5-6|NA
CASSFRVSDQPQHF
TGTGCCAGCAGCTTCAGGGTATCTGATCAGCCCCAGCATTTT
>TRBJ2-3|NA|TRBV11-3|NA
CASSSPLDVKTDTQYF
TGTGCCAGCAGCTCGCCACTCGACGTAAAGACAGATACGCAGTATTTT
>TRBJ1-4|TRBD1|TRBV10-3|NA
CAISESMDRWRPTNEKLFF
TGTGCCATCAGTGAGTCGATGGACAGGTGGAGACCAACTAATGAAAAACTGTTTTTT
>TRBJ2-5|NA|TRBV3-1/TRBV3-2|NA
CASSRRGEKETQYF
TGTGCCAGCTCCAGGAGGGGGGAAAAAGAGACCCAGTACTTC
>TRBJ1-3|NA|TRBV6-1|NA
CASSETSGAAGNTIYF
TGTGCCAGCAGTGAAACCTCCGGGGCAGCAGGAAACACCATATATTTT
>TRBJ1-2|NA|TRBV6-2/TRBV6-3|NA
CASSPINSRANYGYTF
TGTGCCAGCAGTCCAATCAATTCGAGGGCTAACTATGGCTACACCTTC
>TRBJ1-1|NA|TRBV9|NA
CASSDHLRGTEAFF
TGTGCCAGCAGCGACCATCTCAGGGGTACTGAAGCTTTCTTT
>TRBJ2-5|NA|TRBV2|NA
CASKKYQETQYF
TGTGCCAGCAAGAAGTACCAAGAGACCCAGTACTTC
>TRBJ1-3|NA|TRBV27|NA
CASSRSGRVIGNTIYF
TGTGCCAGCAGTAGATCCGGACGGGTTATCGGAAACACCATATATTTT
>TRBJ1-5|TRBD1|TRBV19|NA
CASTETGGVDQPQHF
TGTGCCAGTACCGAGACAGGGGGCGTGGATCAGCCCCAGCATTTT
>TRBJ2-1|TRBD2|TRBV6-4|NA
CASSTSGGIYNEQFF
TGTGCCAGCAGCACCAGCGGGGGGATCTACAATGAGCAGTTCTTC
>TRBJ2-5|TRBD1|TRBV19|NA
CASSIWGQGTETQYF
TGTGCCAGTAGTATTTGGGGACAGGGTACAGAGACCCAGTACTTC
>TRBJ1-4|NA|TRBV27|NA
CASKESTGRVELFF
TGTGCCAGCAAGGAAAGCACAGGGAGGGTTGAGCTGTTTTTT
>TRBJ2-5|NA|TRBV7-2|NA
CASSLEWTVGETQYF
TGTGCCAGCAGCTTAGAGTGGACAGTCGGAGAGACCCAGTACTTC
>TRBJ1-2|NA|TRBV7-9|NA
CASSLALTDYGYTF
TGTGCCAGCAGCTTAGCGCTGACAGACTATGGCTACACCTTC
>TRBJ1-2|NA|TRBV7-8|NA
CASSSFYGYTF
TGTGCCAGCAGCTCCTTCTATGGCTACACCTTC
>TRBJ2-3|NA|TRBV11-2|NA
CASSPLPGTSTDTQYF
TGTGCCAGCAGCCCCCTCCCCGGTACTAGCACAGATACGCAGTATTTT
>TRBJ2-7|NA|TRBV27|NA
CASSLGQTYEQYF
TGTGCCAGCAGTTTAGGACAGACCTACGAGCAGTACTTC
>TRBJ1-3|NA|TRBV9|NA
CASSRGTGLGNTIYF
TGTGCCAGCAGCCGAGGAACTGGGCTCGGAAACACCATATATTTT
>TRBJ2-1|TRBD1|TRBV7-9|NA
CASSSPDRAYEQFF
TGTGCCAGCAGCTCACCGGACAGGGCCTATGAGCAGTTCTTC
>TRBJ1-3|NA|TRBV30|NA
CAWSGDGGGRGNTIYF
TGTGCCTGGAGTGGTGACGGAGGAGGTAGAGGAAACACCATATATTTT
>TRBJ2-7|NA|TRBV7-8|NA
CASSLVGVEQYF
TGTGCCAGCAGCTTAGTAGGGGTCGAGCAGTACTTC
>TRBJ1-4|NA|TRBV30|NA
CAWRGGGNEKLFF
TGTGCCTGGCGCGGGGGTGGTAATGAAAAACTGTTTTTT
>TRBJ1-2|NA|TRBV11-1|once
CASTKSLEGSYGYTF
TGTGCCAGCACCAAGTCCTTGGAGGGTAGCTATGGCTACACCTTC
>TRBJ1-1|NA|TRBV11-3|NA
CASSLHVNTEAFF
TGTGCCAGCAGCTTACACGTGAACACTGAAGCTTTCTTT
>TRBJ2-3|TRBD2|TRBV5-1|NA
CASSLERGTSDTQYF
TGCGCCAGCAGCTTGGAGCGGGGGACCTCAGATACGCAGTATTTT
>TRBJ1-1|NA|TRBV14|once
CASSRGHGGAEAFF
TGTGCCAGCAGCCGGGGACACGGGGGCGCTGAAGCTTTCTTT
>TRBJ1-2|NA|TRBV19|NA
CASFQGNYGYTF
TGTGCCAGTTTCCAGGGAAACTATGGCTACACCTTC
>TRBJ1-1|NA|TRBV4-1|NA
CASSGRVAVDTEAFF
TGCGCCAGCAGCGGAAGGGTGGCCGTTGACACTGAAGCTTTCTTT